This TCR beta chain was obtained from a study of vaccination and CD4 T cells after COVID-19. Germline lookup yields CDR1 DFQATT and CDR2 SNEGSKA (reference sequence). V lost 3 bases and J lost 0, with 27 bases in between. The CDR3 runs 21 residues. Documented treatment: approximately 10-day PBMC culture with coronavirus spike peptide pools or control peptides (ViraFEST assay). Cultured CD4+ T cell DNA was sequenced using the Oncomine TCR Beta short-read assay. Each CDR3 protein is one row after TCRdb ran MiXCR on the PCR reads. The table shows under 14,000 distinct CDR3 sequences, with approximately 25% occurring only once. In regard to this clonotype: Antigen unknown.

This receptor was obtained from a human donor who had recovered from COVID-19. The chain couples TRBV20-1 to TRBJ2-6; no clear D. The material was CD4+ T cells from blood, cultured in vitro, obtained after SARS-CoV-2 vaccination. The CDR3 loop is CSASPDRGSTLTFSGANVLTF. Written as DNA, the CDR3 is TGCAGTGCTAGCCCTGACCGCGGCAGTACCCTTACCTTCTCTGGGGCCAACGTCCTGACTTTC.